The T cell receptor (beta chain) under discussion was sequenced for a study of T cells in Graves' hyperthyroidism and ophthalmopathy (dated by TCRdb to the late 2010s). Regarding the study in general: Peripheral blood was collected at initial diagnosis, before any treatment. To identify distinguishing TCR V-J signatures, a discovery cohort of around 100 patients was used, comprising roughly 45 with Graves' ophthalmopathy and approximately 57 with stable Graves' hyperthyroidism. Prospective prediction of ophthalmopathy was tested in an independent validation cohort of 18 to 20 hyperthyroidism patients and 15 to 17 patients who later progressed to ophthalmopathy. The 100 discovery patients were randomly split 7:3 into training and test sets. The study also compared thyroid tissue and blood T-cell repertoires from five or six Graves' hyperthyroidism patients. After sampling, hyperthyroidism patients received methimazole starting at 30 mg daily, and ophthalmopathy patients received high-dose intravenous methylprednisolone. TCR Vbeta CDR3 sequencing of some 140 peripheral blood samples (under 45 ophthalmopathy, 75 to 85 hyperthyroidism and 17 progressor patients) is reported in the paper. Beyond this particular receptor, the publication reports: Sample size was not statistically predetermined, and blinding of investigators to group allocation was not performed. Most expanded thyroid clonotypes (frequency above 0.001) were also detected in blood, suggesting blood repertoires may reflect thyroid immune responses. In cross-validation, a model built on a 13 V-J signature told ophthalmopathy apart from stable hyperthyroidism with less than 90% sensitivity and roughly 81% specificity, and in testing the same model reached 80%/75%. In validation, the model predicted progression to ophthalmopathy a median of roughly 6.5 months before onset, with 70% to 71% sensitivity and roughly 73% specificity.

Ophthalmopathy patients had moderately to severely active disease, with a Clinical Activity Score of 3 or more, a NOSPECS grade of 4 or more, and a disease duration of less than 3 months. Exclusion was applied to patients with uncontrolled infections, other autoimmune diseases, pregnancy or lactation. Clinical symptoms, serum thyroxine and TRAb, thyroid ultrasound, and orbital computed tomography formed the basis for the diagnoses. PBMCs were separated from roughly 10 ml of fresh peripheral blood using Ficoll-Paque density gradient centrifugation. Trizol reagent was used to extract total RNA, and RNA quality was then checked on an Agilent 2100 Bioanalyzer. V has 5 bases trimmed and J has 0 bases trimmed; junction bases matching no gene number 16. From the cysteine up to the phenylalanine, the CDR3 has a length of 20 residues. Left in the record is the CDR3 DNA by itself, 60 bases read in frame from the first base. The germline V gene (reference sequence) provides CDR1 LNHDA and CDR2 SQIVND.

Amplification of TCR beta CDR3 regions was carried out from RNA transcripts. For the first round of RT-PCR on the TCR CDR3, the HTBI primer set was used together with the Qiagen OneStep RT-PCR kit. Libraries were constructed in a second round of multiplex PCR, after which size selection and purification were performed. The libraries were sequenced on an Illumina HiSeq2000 using paired-end 100 bp reads. Under the source paper's analysis protocol: SOAPnuke was used to process the raw data, removing reads that contained adapters or uncalled bases, had a mean Phred below 15, or lacked an exact match to the constant primer or identifier. High-quality paired reads were merged with COPE v1.2.5, and unique nucleotide sequences were defined as clonotypes. Clonotypes were aligned to IMGT TRBV, TRBD and TRBJ reference segments using MiTCR v1.1. Analysis was restricted to V-J combinations with a frequency above 0.0001, which covered roughly 99% of repertoires. The TCS score was defined as F50 (clonal expansion) divided by E x V (chaos), with BLOSUM62-based TCRdist calculated between CDR3 peptides within each V-J. Welch's t-statistics and random forest reduced approximately 520 V-J features to about 12, which were used in a naive Bayes classifier (R e1071). TCRdb redid the processing of the public reads, applying fastp at Q25 and MiXCR, and retained in-frame beta chains. Every entry covers one CDR3 protein and lists the most common genes and DNA from its rows. The V and J calls were not made by the authors but by TCRdb's processing. The sample profile shows nearly 600,000 distinct CDR3 sequences; approximately 15% of them were found once. The ten biggest clones cover over 6% of the sample.

A few counts support this clonotype. Its binding antigen is unknown. Base qualities are missing; no much larger clone stands one base away. This chain joins TRBV19 to TRBJ2-6; 7 nucleotides in the junction match TRBD1. The sequencing sample was made of blood. This receptor was obtained from a woman aged 18-29 years with Graves' ophthalmopathy. Here is the DNA: TGTGCCAGTAGTCCTCCGCCCGGGACAGACTATTACTCTGGGGCCAACGTCCTGACTTTC. The translation is CASSPPPGTDYYSGANVLTF.